This entry concerns a single TCR beta chain. Authors' processing steps: Reference gene primer amplification gave estimated nucleated cell counts. This table comes from immunoSEQ multiplex PCR, and its TCRdb copy is limited to in-frame clones, with some not included. V and J calls and clone size are given by that table; D and trimming were obtained from the DNA. The table has around 280,000 clones, roughly 90% seen once. The data originate from a study of blood T cell repertoires in COVID-19. Whole-study context: Samples came from the United States, Italy and Spain, spanning acute and convalescent COVID-19. From T cells, B-cell-depleted T cells, or PBMCs came the material, which was cDNA or gDNA.

The V gene's germline CDR1 is MNHEY and CDR2 SVGAGI. The CDR3 is made up of 15 amino acids. V was clipped by 3 bases and J by 8 bases, with 16 bases between them. This receptor was identified in a woman between 25 and 40 years old with COVID-19, enrolled during active disease. Sequences were obtained from peripheral blood. This chain uses TRBV6-5 with TRBJ1-4, with a weak D call TRBD1 (5 bases). CDR3 in DNA: TGTGCCAGCAGTTATATGGGGCAGGGTAGCGAAAAACTGTTTTTT. This translates into CASSYMGQGSEKLFF.